Sequencing of this TCR beta chain was carried out in a study of T-cell memory formation after mild COVID-19. Study-wide findings and caveats: Shrinking CD4+ clones resided mostly in CM and EM, and CD8+ ones in EMRA. Whereas later expanders leaned CD4+, clones contracting day 15 to 85 showed a balanced CD4/CD8 makeup.

CDR3 length: 15 amino acids. The germline gives CDR1 SGDLS, CDR2 YYNGEE. V dropped 4 bases and J dropped 4 bases, with 17 bases sitting between them. In the case of this clonotype: The antigen remains undetermined.

The authors produced TCR alpha and TCR beta cDNA libraries with sample barcodes and UMIs by 5'RACE using constant-segment primers. MiXCR, applied by TCRdb to the 5' RACE reads, yields one record per CDR3 protein. The profile shows about 240,000 distinct CDR3 sequences, over 9% of them singletons. The TCR originated in a man between 18 and 29 years old who had mild COVID-19 (a few samples of this study predate the infection). Cell type and time point are not known. The sequencing sample was made of PBMCs or a T cell subset sorted from them (not recorded which). This sequence joins TRBV9 and TRBJ2-5; no reliable D call. The CDR3 is CASSSTGLAAETQYF. In DNA form, the CDR3 reads TGTGCCAGCAGCTCTACGGGCCTTGCCGCAGAGACCCAGTACTTC.